The 20 T cell receptor beta chains below all came from one sample that was sequenced in a study of shared clonotypes between healthy human individuals. Libraries were prepared by immunoSEQ multiplex PCR; TCRdb keeps only in-frame clonotypes and omits some of them. The table shows approximately 2.1 million clones, with approximately 93% occurring only once. The sample was naive CD4+ T cells from PBMCs. Described subset: CD45RA+ positively selected. The receptor source for this set is a man aged 18 to 30 in good health. Some clones in this sample may be carry-over from other donors' samples.

This chain uses TRBV19 with TRBJ2-7; D is possibly TRBD2 (6 bases). Trimming shortened V by 11 bases and J by 0 bases, and 17 bases separated the two germline ends. Germline loops: CDR1 LNHDA, CDR2 SQIVND (reference sequence). The CDR3 sequence is 14 residues long. The CDR3 sequence is CASRGASSSYEQYF. The DNA of the CDR3 is TGTGCCTCCCGCGGGGCTAGCAGCTCCTACGAGCAGTACTTC.

The rearrangement uses TRBV29-1 and TRBJ1-1; weak D call: TRBD1 (5 bases). Trimming shortened V by 8 bases and J by 0 bases, and 19 bases separated the two germline ends. CDR1 is SQVTM and CDR2 is ANQGSEA in the germline V gene. This CDR3 is built from 15 residues. The CDR3 coding sequence is TGCAGCACCGGGAAGGGCGGGACCGTGAACACTGAAGCTTTCTTT. Its translation is CSTGKGGTVNTEAFF.

The chain recombines TRBV6-5 with TRBJ1-1; D gene unclear. Trimming cost V 4 bases and J 3 bases, with 15 bases left between them. The CDR3 extends over 15 amino acids. Per the germline V gene, CDR1 is MNHEY and CDR2 is SVGAGI. The CDR3 region is CASSFNSLGDTEAFF. The CDR3 DNA reads TGTGCCAGCAGTTTCAACAGCCTGGGAGACACTGAAGCTTTCTTT.

The chain carries TRBV5-1 and TRBJ2-7; 7 bases match TRBD2. The V gene end was trimmed by 4 bases and the J gene end by 5 bases; junction bases not matched to a gene: 15. The CDR3 consists of 16 residues. Germline CDR1 is SGHRS and CDR2 is YFSETQ. The CDR3 spells CASSLLGVRAGDEQYF. In DNA form, the CDR3 reads TGCGCCAGCAGCCTCCTTGGTGTGAGGGCGGGGGACGAGCAGTACTTC.

The V and J genes are TRBV19 and TRBJ2-2; D gene uncertain. V lost 4 bases and J lost 5, with 11 bases in between. Germline CDR1 is LNHDA and CDR2 is SQIVND (reference sequence). The CDR3 loop spans 14 amino acids. CDR3 nucleotide sequence: TGTGCCAGTAGTACCACGACTGATACCGGGGAGCTGTTTTTT. Protein product: CASSTTTDTGELFF. Looking up the rest from reference TRBV19 and TRBJ2-2 gives the full variable domain: DGGITQSPKYLFRKEGQNVTLSCEQNLNHDAMYWYRQDPGQGLRLIYYSQIVNDFQKGDIAEGYSVSREKKESFPLTVTSAQKNPTAFYLCASSTTTDTGELFFGEGSRLTVL.

The rearrangement links TRBV2 to TRBJ2-5; 10 bases agree with TRBD2. V lost 0 bases and J lost 1; bases outside the gene matches: 2. The CDR3 extends over 16 amino acids. CDR1 is SNHLY and CDR2 is FYNNEI in the germline V gene. CDR3 loop: CASSEASGRIQETQYF. The CDR3 DNA reads TGTGCCAGCAGTGAAGCTAGCGGGAGGATCCAAGAGACCCAGTACTTC.

This rearrangement joins TRBV6-5 to TRBJ1-1; TRBD1 matches 8 bases. The CDR3 sequence is 13 residues long. V shed 2 bases and J 10 bases; nucleotides not matched to a gene: 6. Germline V gives CDR1 MNHEY, CDR2 SVGAGI. The CDR3 nucleotides are TGTGCCAGCAGTTACGTCGGACAGGGCAGAGCTTTCTTT. This encodes CASSYVGQGRAFF.

The CDR3 loop reads CASSEVGASEQYF. Here the CDR3 DNA reads TGTGCCAGCAGTGAGGTAGGCGCCTCTGAGCAGTACTTC. The V call is TRBV2, the J call TRBJ2-7; D remains unclear. Germline values: CDR1 SNHLY, CDR2 FYNNEI. The CDR3 has 13 residues. V was shortened by 3 bases and J by 7 bases, with 13 bases between the two germline ends. The whole variable domain, filled in from reference TRBV2 and TRBJ2-7, reads EPEVTQTPSHQVTQMGQEVILRCVPISNHLYFYWYRQILGQKVEFLVSFYNNEISEKSEIFDDQFSVERPDGSNFTLKIRSTKLEDSAMYFCASSEVGASEQYFGPGTRLTVT.

The chain employs TRBV29-1 and TRBJ2-3; D perhaps matches TRBD1 (5 bases). CDR1 and CDR2 (germline): SQVTM, ANQGSEA. The CDR3 has 13 amino acids. The ends were cut back, 2 bases at V and 0 bases at J, with 6 bases in the middle. The CDR3 loop is CSVEWGSTDTQYF. The CDR3 DNA reads as TGCAGCGTTGAATGGGGCAGCACAGATACGCAGTATTTT.

The rearrangement links TRBV10-1 to TRBJ2-3; D is undetermined. Trimming removed 6 bases from V and 0 bases from J, with 10 bases in between. In germline, CDR1 is WNHNN, CDR2 SYGVQD (reference sequence). The CDR3 contains 14 residues. CDR3 protein: CASSPSVSTDTQYF. For the CDR3, the DNA is TGCGCCAGCAGCCCCTCGGTTAGCACAGATACGCAGTATTTT.

The chain links TRBV4-2 to TRBJ2-7; no clear D gene. The CDR3 loop spans 16 amino acids. CDR1 is LGHNA, CDR2 YNFKEQ, per germline. V lost 4 bases and J lost 5, with 21 bases in between. CDR3 sequence: CASSPRLLGVGHEQYF. The CDR3 DNA reads as TGTGCCAGCAGCCCCCGGCTGTTGGGTGTGGGCCACGAGCAGTACTTC.

This chain joins TRBV11-2 and TRBJ2-1; TRBD2 matches 7 bases. Trimming took 6 bases from V and 6 from J; bases not matched to a gene: 11. This CDR3 spans 15 amino acids. Germline V lookup: CDR1 SGHAT, CDR2 FQNNGV. The CDR3 nucleotides read TGTGCCAGCAGTCGAAGGGCGGGAGCCCCCAATGAGCAGTTCTTC. Amino acid sequence: CASSRRAGAPNEQFF. Full variable domain (remainder filled in from reference TRBV11-2 and TRBJ2-1): EAGVAQSPRYKIIEKRQSVAFWCNPISGHATLYWYQQILGQGPKLLIQFQNNGVVDDSQLPKDRFSAERLKGVDSTLKIQPAKLEDSAVYLCASSRRAGAPNEQFFGPGTRLTVL.

This rearrangement joins TRBV10-3 to TRBJ2-2, with 9 bases matching TRBD2. CDR3 size: 17 residues. V shed 4 bases and J 4 bases; nucleotides not matched to a gene: 10. From germline, CDR1 is ENHRY and CDR2 SYGVKD. CDR3 nucleotide sequence: TGTGCCATCAGTGGGCTAGCGGGAAAGGTAGGCACCGGGGAGCTGTTTTTT. As protein: CAISGLAGKVGTGELFF.

The chain has TRBV5-1 and TRBJ2-2, with D unresolved. Trimming left V 7 bases short and J 0 bases short, with 16 bases between. The CDR3 has 16 amino acids. Germline lookup yields CDR1 SGHRS and CDR2 YFSETQ. The CDR3 DNA reads TGCGCCAGCCTTTCGAGGCCTACCGCGAACACCGGGGAGCTGTTTTTT. It is translated as CASLSRPTANTGELFF.

The chain employs TRBV29-1 and TRBJ2-7, with 8 positions matching TRBD2. Germline CDR1 reads SQVTM; CDR2 reads ANQGSEA. V was pared by 7 bases and J by 2 bases, with 7 bases of the junction left unmatched. The CDR3 spans 13 residues. CDR3 nucleotide sequence: TGCAGCGCCCTCTCCGGGGGGGCCTACGAGCAGTACTTC. Translating gives CSALSGGAYEQYF.

The chain is built from TRBV2 and TRBJ2-2, with 9 bases that match TRBD1. The germline gives CDR1 SNHLY, CDR2 FYNNEI. The CDR3 is made up of 19 amino acids. With V trimmed by 6 bases and J by 0 bases, 14 bases remained unmatched. CDR3 loop: CASRGTGYQIPSNTGELFF. In DNA form, the CDR3 reads TGTGCCAGCAGGGGGACAGGGTACCAAATACCCTCGAACACCGGGGAGCTGTTTTTT.

The CDR3 protein is CASSQEWREGGVYEQYF. In nucleotides, the CDR3 is TGCGCCAGCAGCCAAGAGTGGCGGGAGGGTGGGGTTTACGAGCAGTACTTC. The V call is TRBV4-1, the J call TRBJ2-7, with 9 nucleotides matching TRBD2. Germline V gives CDR1 MGHRA, CDR2 YSYEKL. Trimming took 0 bases from V and 4 from J; bases not matched to a gene: 10. This CDR3 is 17 amino acids long.

The rearrangement links TRBV7-3 to TRBJ2-5; 7 bases agree with TRBD2. The CDR3 totals 13 residues. V was clipped by 8 bases and J by 2 bases; unmatched bases: 5. CDR1 is SGHTA and CDR2 is FQGTGA in the germline V gene. CDR3 coding DNA: TGTGCCAGCTCAGGGACTATTCAAGAGACCCAGTACTTC. Translated: CASSGTIQETQYF. Filled out from reference TRBV7-3 and TRBJ2-5, the complete variable domain reads GAGVSQTPSNKVTEKGKYVELRCDPISGHTALYWYRQSLGQGPEFLIYFQGTGAADDSGLPNDRFFAVRPEGSVSTLKIQRTERGDSAVYLCASSGTIQETQYFGPGTRLLVL.

V gene TRBV28 combines with J gene TRBJ2-2; no firm D call. CDR1 MDHEN and CDR2 SYDVKM come from the germline V gene. V gave up 3 bases and J gave up 3 bases, with 5 bases separating them. This CDR3 has 13 amino acids. In DNA, the CDR3 is TGTGCCAGCAGTTTGTGGGACACCGGGGAGCTGTTTTTT. It translates to CASSLWDTGELFF.

The chain recombines TRBV6-5 with TRBJ2-7, with 8 nucleotides matching TRBD2. Germline loops: CDR1 MNHEY, CDR2 SVGAGI. V shed 3 bases and J 3 bases; nucleotides not matched to a gene: 4. The CDR3 totals 14 residues. As DNA, the CDR3 is TGTGCCAGCAGTTATACTAGCGGTGGCTACGAGCAGTACTTC. This codes for CASSYTSGGYEQYF.